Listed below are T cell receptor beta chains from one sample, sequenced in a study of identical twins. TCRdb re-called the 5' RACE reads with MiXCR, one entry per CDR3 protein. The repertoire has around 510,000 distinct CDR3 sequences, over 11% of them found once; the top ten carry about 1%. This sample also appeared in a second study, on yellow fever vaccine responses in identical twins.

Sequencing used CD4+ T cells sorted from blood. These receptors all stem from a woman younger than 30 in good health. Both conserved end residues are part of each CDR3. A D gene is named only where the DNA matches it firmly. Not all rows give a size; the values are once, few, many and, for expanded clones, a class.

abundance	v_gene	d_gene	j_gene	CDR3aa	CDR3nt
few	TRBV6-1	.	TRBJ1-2	CAVNPGNYGYTF	TGTGCCGTTAACCCGGGAAACTATGGCTACACCTTC
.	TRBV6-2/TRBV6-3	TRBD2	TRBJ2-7	CASREGLAAIYEQYF	TGTGCCAGCAGAGAGGGACTAGCGGCCATATACGAGCAGTACTTC
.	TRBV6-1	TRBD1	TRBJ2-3	CASRGTGHAADTQYF	TGTGCCAGCAGAGGGACAGGGCACGCCGCAGATACGCAGTATTTT
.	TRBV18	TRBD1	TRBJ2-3	CASSPRDSSTDTQYF	TGTGCCAGCTCACCAAGGGACAGTAGCACAGATACGCAGTATTTT
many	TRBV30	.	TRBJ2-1	CAWSSVYNEQFF	TGTGCCTGGAGCAGCGTCTACAATGAGCAGTTCTTC
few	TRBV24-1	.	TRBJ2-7	CATSDCQVIIYEQYF	TGTGCCACCAGTGATTGCCAAGTTATAATCTACGAGCAGTACTTC
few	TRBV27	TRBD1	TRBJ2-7	CASSSDRYSYEQYF	TGTGCCAGCAGTTCGGACAGGTACTCCTACGAGCAGTACTTC
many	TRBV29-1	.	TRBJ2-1	CSVGSGSGFF	.
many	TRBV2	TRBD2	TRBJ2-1	CASSVDMSGGQFF	TGTGCCAGCAGTGTGGACATGTCGGGGGGGCAGTTCTTC
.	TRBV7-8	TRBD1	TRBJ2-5	CASSLGPGQGAETQYF	TGTGCCAGCAGCTTAGGCCCGGGACAGGGGGCCGAGACCCAGTACTTC
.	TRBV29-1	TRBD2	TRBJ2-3	CSVGNRRGGTDTQYF	TGCAGCGTTGGAAATCGGCGGGGGGGAACAGATACGCAGTATTTT
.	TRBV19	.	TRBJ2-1	CASSRLAYNEQFF	TGTGCCAGTAGTAGACTAGCCTACAATGAGCAGTTCTTC
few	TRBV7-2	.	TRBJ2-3	CASSPANADTQYF	TGTGCCAGCAGCCCGGCGAACGCCGATACGCAGTATTTT
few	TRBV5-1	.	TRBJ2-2	CASSLELGDAGELFF	TGCGCCAGCAGCTTGGAGTTAGGAGACGCCGGGGAGCTGTTTTTT
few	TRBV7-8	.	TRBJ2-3	CASSLDGGNTDTQYF	TGTGCCAGCAGCTTAGATGGGGGGAACACAGATACGCAGTATTTT
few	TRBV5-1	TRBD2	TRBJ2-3	CASKAERGNHRSTDTQYF	TGCGCCAGCAAAGCTGAGCGGGGGAACCATCGAAGCACAGATACGCAGTATTTT
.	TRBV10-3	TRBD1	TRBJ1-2	CAISEFGQGYGYTF	TGTGCCATCAGTGAGTTCGGACAGGGCTATGGCTACACCTTC
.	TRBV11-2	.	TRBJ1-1	CASSTPGIGMNTEAFF	TGTGCCAGCAGTACACCAGGGATAGGAATGAACACTGAAGCTTTCTTT
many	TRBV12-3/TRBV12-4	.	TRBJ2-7	CASSFRDEQYF	TGTGCCAGCAGTTTCAGGGACGAGCAGTACTTC
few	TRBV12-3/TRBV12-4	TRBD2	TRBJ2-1	CASRESGRAINEQFF	TGTGCCAGCAGGGAGAGCGGGAGGGCAATCAATGAGCAGTTCTTC
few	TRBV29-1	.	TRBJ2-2	CSVRRGAGELFF	TGCAGCGTTCGCAGGGGGGCCGGGGAGCTGTTTTTT
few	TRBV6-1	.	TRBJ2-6	CASNPHGESGANVLTF	TGTGCCAGCAACCCTCACGGGGAGTCTGGGGCCAACGTCCTGACTTTC